The 13 T cell receptor beta chains below come from one sample, sequenced in a study of shared clonotypes between healthy human individuals. Using immunoSEQ multiplex PCR, the repertoire was profiled, and TCRdb retains in-frame clones only, with some absent. The sample has 1.5 million to 2.5 million clones; about 95% are singletons. CD45RO-negative, CCR7-positively selected cells formed the naive CD8 fraction, excluding terminally differentiated effector memory CD45RA+ cells. The sequenced sample consisted of naive CD8+ T cells sorted from blood. All receptors derive from a man aged 18 to 29 in good health.

This clone has more than one count but fewer than ten. This sample includes further DNA sequences coding for the same CDR3. This chain connects TRBV7-9 to TRBJ2-5, with D hard to call. The CDR3 spans 11 residues. Germline values: CDR1 SEHNR, CDR2 FQNEAQ (reference sequence). V gave up 4 bases and J gave up 0 bases, with 0 bases separating them. The CDR3 DNA sequence: TGTGCCAGCAGCTACCAAGAGACCCAGTACTTC. This sequence encodes CASSYQETQYF.

This chain joins TRBV7-6 and TRBJ2-7; D unclear. The V end lost 5 bases, the J end lost 0 bases, and 17 bases lay between the germline ends. Germline CDR1 SGHVS, CDR2 FNYEAQ. The CDR3 is 16 residues long. The DNA for the CDR3 is TGTGCCAGCAGCCCCCGGGCCTCAGGTCCCTCCTACGAGCAGTACTTC. Its translation is CASSPRASGPSYEQYF.

This chain links TRBV19 with TRBJ1-3; no firm D call. Germline V gene lookup returns CDR1 LNHDA and CDR2 SQIVND (reference sequence). This CDR3 is built from 17 residues. With 1 base removed from V and 4 bases from J, the gap between germline ends came to 17 bases. The CDR3 DNA reads as TGTGCCAGTAGTATAGGAGGCCAGCGGCAACCCGGAAACACCATATATTTT. Protein sequence: CASSIGGQRQPGNTIYF. The complete variable domain, with remaining parts taken from reference TRBV19 and TRBJ1-3, reads DGGITQSPKYLFRKEGQNVTLSCEQNLNHDAMYWYRQDPGQGLRLIYYSQIVNDFQKGDIAEGYSVSREKKESFPLTVTSAQKNPTAFYLCASSIGGQRQPGNTIYFGEGSWLTVV.

This sequence joins TRBV30 and TRBJ2-3; 7 nucleotides match TRBD1. Per germline, CDR1 GTSNPN and CDR2 SVGIG (reference sequence). Trimming at V came to 0 bases and at J to 2 bases, leaving 8 bases not matched to a gene. The CDR3 loop spans 16 amino acids. CDR3 region: CAWSVRGLSVTDTQYF. Here the CDR3 DNA reads TGTGCCTGGAGTGTAAGGGGGCTTAGCGTCACAGATACGCAGTATTTT. The full variable domain, its missing parts supplied by reference TRBV30 and TRBJ2-3, is SQTIHQWPATLVQPVGSPLSLECTVEGTSNPNLYWYRQAAGRGLQLLFYSVGIGQISSEVPQNLSASRPQDRQFILSSKKLLLSDSGFYLCAWSVRGLSVTDTQYFGPGTRLTVL.

The chain has TRBV9 and TRBJ2-7; D is uncertain. The CDR3 contains 14 residues. Germline V gene data show CDR1 as SGDLS and CDR2 as YYNGEE. Trimming cost V 0 bases and J 3 bases, with 10 bases left between them. The CDR3 DNA reads TGTGCCAGCAGCGTAGTGGACGGAGACTACGAGCAGTACTTC. This codes for CASSVVDGDYEQYF.

This chain's CDR3 is CASSFTGGSLYEQYF. CDR3 nucleotides: TGTGCCAGCAGTTTTACCGGCGGGAGTCTATACGAGCAGTACTTC. This chain links TRBV27 with TRBJ2-7, with TRBD2 identical over 7 bases. The junction had 9 bases not matched to a gene; V was cut back by 3 bases and J by 4 bases. CDR1 and CDR2 from the germline V gene are MNHEY and SMNVEV (reference sequence). CDR3 size: 15 residues.

The chain couples TRBV6-5 to TRBJ1-6; TRBD1 matches at 9 bases. Germline values: CDR1 MNHEY, CDR2 SVGAGI. With V trimmed by 0 bases and J by 9 bases, 0 bases remained unmatched. This CDR3 has 14 residues. The CDR3 is CASSYSTGGSPLHF. CDR3 bases: TGTGCCAGCAGTTACTCGACAGGGGGTTCACCCCTCCACTTT.

Worth noting for this clone: This sample includes further DNA sequences coding for the same CDR3. The chain uses TRBV13 and TRBJ2-7, with a possible D match to TRBD2 (6 bases). V dropped 0 bases and J dropped 4 bases, with 10 bases sitting between them. The CDR3 covers 14 residues. The germline V gene encodes CDR1 PRHDT and CDR2 FYEKMQ (reference sequence). CDR3 sequence (DNA): TGTGCCAGCAGCTTAGGACTAGCAGCATACGAGCAGTACTTC. Protein product: CASSLGLAAYEQYF.

The gene calls are TRBV27 and TRBJ1-2; TRBD1 agrees at 9 bases. Germline assignment: CDR1 MNHEY and CDR2 SMNVEV (reference sequence). The V and J ends lost 5 bases and 7 bases, in that order; junction bases with no gene match: 8. The CDR3 runs 14 residues. CDR3 region: CASSLGTGFGGYTF. Here the CDR3 DNA reads TGTGCCAGCAGTCTCGGGACAGGGTTTGGTGGCTACACCTTC.

The V and J genes are TRBV6-5 and TRBJ1-5; D ambiguous. Per germline, CDR1 MNHEY and CDR2 SVGAGI. CDR3 length equals 13 residues. Between the trimmed V and J ends, which lost 6 bases and 3 bases, there was a span of 9 bases. CDR3 region: CASSLGNNQPQHF. CDR3 nucleotide sequence: TGTGCCAGCAGCCTTGGGAACAATCAGCCCCAGCATTTT.

The chain couples TRBV27 to TRBJ2-3; 9 nucleotides agree with TRBD2. This CDR3 has 15 amino acids. V shed 7 bases and J 2 bases; nucleotides not matched to a gene: 7. Germline V lookup: CDR1 MNHEY, CDR2 SMNVEV (reference sequence). CDR3 bases: TGTGCCAGCAAGGTCCTAGCGGGATCCACAGATACGCAGTATTTT. The encoded protein is CASKVLAGSTDTQYF.

The genes are TRBV15 and TRBJ2-7; D is ambiguous. The CDR3 length is 14 residues. V was pared by 1 base and J by 4 bases, with 11 bases between. Per the germline V gene, CDR1 is LNHNV and CDR2 is YYDKDF (reference sequence). The CDR3 spells CATSRGAAYYEQYF. CDR3 nucleotide sequence: TGTGCCACCAGCAGAGGGGCAGCTTATTACGAGCAGTACTTC.

J is TRBJ2-3 and V is TRBV5-5; TRBD1 agrees at 7 bases. The germline V gene encodes CDR1 SGHKS and CDR2 YYEKEE (reference sequence). V was clipped by 5 bases and J by 3 bases; unmatched bases: 6. The CDR3 is 14 residues long. The CDR3 nucleotides read TGTGCCAGCAGAAACAGGGGAACGACAGATACGCAGTATTTT. Its translation: CASRNRGTTDTQYF.